This entry lists 21 T cell receptor beta chains sequenced from one sample in a study of OX40 agonist ivuxolimab in advanced cancers. This table comes from immunoSEQ multiplex PCR, and its TCRdb copy is limited to in-frame clones, with some not included. The table lists 20,000 to 30,000 clones, approximately 73% of them singletons. The source was CD4+ or CD8+ T cells sorted from blood, collected in a trial of the OX40 agonist ivuxolimab. These TCRs come from an adult with an advanced solid tumor such as melanoma, head and neck, liver or kidney cancer.

The rearrangement links TRBV6-8 to TRBJ2-4; D gene unclear. This CDR3 comprises 14 residues. V was trimmed by 2 bases and J by 6 bases, leaving 11 bases between them. Per germline, CDR1 MNHGY and CDR2 SAAAGT. The CDR3 DNA sequence: TGTGCCAGCAGTTACCGTTCCGCAGCAAACATTCAGTACTTC. Its translation: CASSYRSAANIQYF.

V is TRBV9 and J is TRBJ1-1; D possibly corresponds to TRBD1 (5 bases). Germline lookup yields CDR1 SGDLS and CDR2 YYNGEE. CDR3 size: 11 residues. V was cut by 4 bases and J by 11 bases, with 12 bases left in between. CDR3 in amino acids: CASSPGRGAFF. The CDR3 DNA reads TGTGCCAGCAGCCCAGGGCGGGGGGCTTTCTTT.

This rearrangement joins TRBV9 to TRBJ2-1; 12 bases are a match to TRBD2. The V and J ends lost 4 bases and 0 bases, in that order; junction bases with no gene match: 11. The CDR3 consists of 19 residues. CDR1 and CDR2 from the germline V gene are SGDLS and YYNGEE. The CDR3: CASSSSGLAGSSSYNEQFF. The CDR3 coding sequence is TGTGCCAGCAGCTCCTCGGGACTAGCGGGTTCAAGCTCCTACAATGAGCAGTTCTTC.

This clone appeared many times. V and J are TRBV7-9 and TRBJ1-2, with D possibly being TRBD1 (6 bases). Germline loops: CDR1 SEHNR, CDR2 FQNEAQ (reference sequence). This CDR3 comprises 13 residues. Trimming took 3 bases from V and 6 from J, leaving 11 bases between them. Here the CDR3 reads CASSFRQENGYTF. In DNA, the CDR3 is TGTGCCAGCAGCTTCCGACAGGAAAATGGCTACACCTTC.

This chain connects TRBV15 to TRBJ1-5; D unclear. The V gene lost 11 bases and the J gene lost 0 bases, with 17 bases spanning the gap. In germline, CDR1 is LNHNV, CDR2 YYDKDF (reference sequence). This CDR3 comprises 15 residues. This CDR3 reads CAASAIPHSNQPQHF. In DNA form, the CDR3 reads TGTGCCGCGAGTGCCATACCACATAGCAATCAGCCCCAGCATTTT.

This chain uses TRBV11-2 with TRBJ2-5, with 10 bases identical to TRBD2. The ends lost 4 bases at V and 9 bases at J; junction bases unmatched: 20. Germline CDR1 SGHAT, CDR2 FQNNGV. There are 18 residues in the CDR3. The CDR3 DNA reads as TGTGCCAGCAGCTCCTTGAGGACGGCTAGCGGGGGAGCCGGGGCCCAGTACTTC. Residues: CASSSLRTASGGAGAQYF.

This sequence joins TRBV5-6 and TRBJ2-3; D is unclear. The CDR3 has 13 amino acids. Germline CDR1 reads SGHDT; CDR2 reads YYEEEE. V lost 6 bases and J lost 0, with 8 bases in between. In DNA, the CDR3 is TGTGCCAGCATCGCCTCTAGCACAGATACGCAGTATTTT. Its translation: CASIASSTDTQYF.

This clone appeared a single time. The chain joins TRBV11-2 to TRBJ2-5, with 10 nucleotides matching TRBD2. The V gene end was trimmed by 6 bases and the J gene end by 1 base; junction bases not matched to a gene: 5. CDR1 and CDR2 (germline): SGHAT, FQNNGV. The CDR3 runs to 15 residues. CDR3 coding DNA: TGTGCCAGCAGTGGAGGACTAGCGGTCCAAGAGACCCAGTACTTC. Protein sequence: CASSGGLAVQETQYF.

This chain joins TRBV10-3 and TRBJ2-7; D is ambiguous. Germline assignment: CDR1 ENHRY and CDR2 SYGVKD. The V and J ends lost 3 bases and 0 bases respectively, with 12 bases between them. This CDR3 contains 15 residues. CDR3 nucleotide sequence: TGTGCCATCAGTGATCCCTGGCAGAGCTCCTACGAGCAGTACTTC. This translates into CAISDPWQSSYEQYF.

This chain connects TRBV4-3 to TRBJ2-1, with 10 bases that match TRBD1. Germline V gives CDR1 LGHNA, CDR2 YSLEER. The CDR3 is 19 amino acids. V was pared by 0 bases and J by 3 bases, with 11 bases of the junction left unmatched. The CDR3 DNA reads as TGCGCCAGCAGCCAAGACCCCCGGCGGGACAGGGGACGCTACAATGAGCAGTTCTTC. Residues: CASSQDPRRDRGRYNEQFF.

The V and J genes are TRBV19 and TRBJ2-1, with D perhaps TRBD2 (5 bases). V shed 5 bases and J shed 1 base, with 12 bases lying between them. The CDR3 is 15 amino acids. CDR1 and CDR2 from the germline V gene are LNHDA and SQIVND (reference sequence). The CDR3 sequence is CASSSEVGSYNEQFF. The CDR3, as DNA: TGTGCCAGTAGTTCGGAGGTTGGGTCCTACAATGAGCAGTTCTTC.

The V gene is TRBV5-6, the J gene TRBJ2-7; TRBD1 matches at 9 bases. The CDR3 spans 14 residues. Germline-derived CDR1 and CDR2 are SGHDT and YYEEEE. With V trimmed by 3 bases and J by 2 bases, 3 bases remained unmatched. CDR3 region: CASSWDRATYEQYF. The CDR3, as DNA: TGTGCCAGCAGCTGGGACAGGGCTACCTACGAGCAGTACTTC.

Only a few counts were recorded for this clone. The CDR3 coding sequence is TGTGCCAGCAGGTGGAAGGTAAGCTCCTACGAGCAGTACTTC. Translating it yields CASRWKVSSYEQYF. The gene calls are TRBV28 and TRBJ2-7; D is uncertain. The CDR3 spans 14 residues. CDR1 and CDR2 from the germline V gene are MDHEN and SYDVKM. Trimming stripped 6 bases from V and 0 bases from J, with 12 bases between.

The V gene is TRBV6-1, the J gene TRBJ2-3; 10 nucleotides match TRBD2. CDR1 MNHNS and CDR2 SASEGT come from the germline V gene. Trimming cost V 1 base and J 0 bases; bases outside gene matches: 4. The CDR3 loop spans 17 amino acids. CDR3 protein: CASSEGIAGGSTDTQYF. The DNA for the CDR3 is TGTGCCAGCAGTGAAGGGATAGCGGGGGGAAGCACAGATACGCAGTATTTT.

The chain combines TRBV9 with TRBJ1-5, with D unresolved. Looked up from germline, CDR1 is SGDLS and CDR2 is YYNGEE. V gave up 4 bases and J gave up 4 bases, with 12 bases separating them. The CDR3 is made up of 14 amino acids. CDR3 region: CASSHGGRNQPQHF. Written as DNA, the CDR3 is TGTGCCAGCAGCCACGGCGGGCGGAATCAGCCCCAGCATTTT. Using reference TRBV9 and TRBJ1-5 for the parts outside the CDR3, the full variable domain is DSGVTQTPKHLITATGQRVTLRCSPRSGDLSVYWYQQSLDQGLQFLIQYYNGEERAKGNILERFSAQQFPDLHSELNLSSLELGDSALYFCASSHGGRNQPQHFGDGTRLSIL.

The genes are TRBV6-6 and TRBJ2-1; 8 nucleotides match TRBD1. Germline CDR1 MNHNY, CDR2 SVGAGI (reference sequence). With V trimmed by 8 bases and J by 2 bases, 5 bases remained unmatched. The CDR3 runs to 14 residues. The CDR3 sequence: CASGGTGPYNEQFF. The CDR3, as DNA: TGTGCCAGCGGCGGGACAGGACCCTACAATGAGCAGTTCTTC.

The rearrangement joins TRBV2 to TRBJ2-1; 12 bases match TRBD2. The CDR3 sequence is 17 residues long. The V gene end was trimmed by 7 bases and the J gene end by 7 bases; junction bases not matched to a gene: 14. Germline CDR1 and CDR2: SNHLY and FYNNEI. The CDR3 region is CASKLAGGPVRENEQFF. The DNA for the CDR3 is TGTGCCAGCAAACTAGCGGGGGGCCCCGTCCGGGAAAATGAGCAGTTCTTC. Full variable domain (outside the CDR3, taken from reference TRBV2 and TRBJ2-1): EPEVTQTPSHQVTQMGQEVILRCVPISNHLYFYWYRQILGQKVEFLVSFYNNEISEKSEIFDDQFSVERPDGSNFTLKIRSTKLEDSAMYFCASKLAGGPVRENEQFFGPGTRLTVL.

This chain joins TRBV30 and TRBJ2-5; no definite D call. Trimming left V 4 bases short and J 5 bases short, with 8 bases between. Germline CDR1 GTSNPN, CDR2 SVGIG (reference sequence). The CDR3 contains 11 residues. In DNA, the CDR3 is TGTGCCTGGAAAGTTGGGGAGACCCAGTACTTC. This gives the protein CAWKVGETQYF.

The chain is built from TRBV9 and TRBJ2-7; possible D gene TRBD2, 5 bases. CDR3 length equals 15 residues. The V gene's germline CDR1 is SGDLS and CDR2 YYNGEE. Trimming removed 0 bases from V and 3 bases from J, with 13 bases in between. The CDR3 loop reads CASSVGGSVGYEQYF. For the CDR3, the DNA is TGTGCCAGCAGCGTAGGTGGGAGCGTGGGCTACGAGCAGTACTTC.

This clone was found once. This chain joins TRBV7-6 and TRBJ2-7; 7 positions match TRBD1. The CDR3 contains 12 residues. From germline, CDR1 is SGHVS and CDR2 FNYEAQ. Trimming took 5 bases from V and 5 from J; bases not matched to a gene: 3. As DNA, the CDR3 is TGTGCCAGCAGCCCCGGGACAGACGAGCAGTACTTC. Protein sequence: CASSPGTDEQYF.

In this sample, this clone turned up once. This sequence joins TRBV15 and TRBJ2-1; 10 bases match TRBD1. Germline V lookup: CDR1 LNHNV, CDR2 YYDKDF (reference sequence). The trim removed 1 base at V and 6 bases at J, leaving 3 bases unmatched. The CDR3 contains 15 residues. As DNA, the CDR3 is TGTGCCACCAGCAGAGGAAGGACAGGGGGCAATGAGCAGTTCTTC. Its protein is CATSRGRTGGNEQFF.